These 21 T cell receptor beta chains were all obtained from the same sample, sequenced in a study of cytomegalovirus exposure and HLA in healthy donors. A multiplex PCR was run with 60 Vbeta primers and 13 Jbeta primers. Using immunoSEQ multiplex PCR, the repertoire was profiled, and TCRdb retains in-frame clones only, with some absent. The sample lists approximately 150,000 clones, roughly 85% occurring once. The specimen was PBMCs. The receptors shown here come from a man in his forties in good health and CMV-seronegative.

This clone showed up just a few times. Different DNA sequences within this sample yield the same CDR3. This chain connects TRBV7-9 to TRBJ1-1; D is uncertain. CDR3 length: 18 residues. Deletions cut 5 bases from V and 3 bases from J, with 25 bases between. Germline CDR1 reads SEHNR; CDR2 reads FQNEAQ (reference sequence). The CDR3 region has the DNA TGTGCCAGCAGCAACTTAGGTACCCAGGACTTCTGGGACACTGAAGCTTTCTTT. Translation gives CASSNLGTQDFWDTEAFF.

This chain connects TRBV4-2 to TRBJ2-3; D perhaps matches TRBD2 (6 bases). Germline lookup yields CDR1 LGHNA and CDR2 YNFKEQ. The CDR3 spans 18 residues. Trimming shortened V by 0 bases and J by 7 bases, and 23 bases separated the two germline ends. The CDR3 is CASSQDRRSWTTLNTQYF. The CDR3, as DNA: TGTGCCAGCAGCCAAGATCGGAGGTCTTGGACTACATTGAATACGCAGTATTTT.

The chain links TRBV7-2 to TRBJ2-5, with 9 positions matching TRBD1. This CDR3 is built from 14 residues. The germline V gene has CDR1 SGHTA and CDR2 FQGNSA. The J segment lost 5 bases and the V segment lost 1 base, leaving 2 bases of the junction unmatched. CDR3 sequence (DNA): TGTGCCAGCAGCTTAGACAGGGGGCGGGAGACCCAGTACTTC. Translated, it gives CASSLDRGRETQYF.

The V call is TRBV19, the J call TRBJ2-5, with 8 bases fitting TRBD1. The germline CDR1 and CDR2 sequences are LNHDA and SQIVND (reference sequence). Trimming removed 4 bases from V and 4 bases from J; junction bases left unmatched: 8. The CDR3 has 15 residues. The CDR3, as DNA: TGTGCCAGTAGTAGAGGGACAGGACGGGGAGAGACCCAGTACTTC. This translates into CASSRGTGRGETQYF.

The chain combines TRBV7-8 with TRBJ1-2, with 7 bases matching TRBD1. The CDR3 spans 17 residues. Germline trimming cut 3 bases from V and 5 bases from J; bases unmatched to any gene: 15. Germline V CDR1 and CDR2: SGHVS, FQNEAQ. CDR3 sequence reads: CASSFSGQVLDRYGYTF. The CDR3 nucleotides are TGTGCCAGCAGCTTTTCAGGACAGGTCCTAGACCGATATGGCTACACCTTC.

This clone occurred once. The V call is TRBV21-1, the J call TRBJ2-7; TRBD2 is the table's D call, not checked against the DNA. TRBV21-1 is flagged as a pseudogene. There are 18 residues in the CDR3. The CDR3, as DNA: TGTGCCAGCAGCTTCTCAGTCGGGGGGGCTTGGATCCGATACGAGCAGTACTTC. Amino acids: CASSFSVGGAWIRYEQYF.

The chain has TRBV9 and TRBJ2-2, with unresolved D. V was shortened by 1 base and J by 7 bases, with 8 bases between the two germline ends. The V gene's germline CDR1 is SGDLS and CDR2 YYNGEE. The CDR3 runs to 13 residues. The CDR3, as DNA: TGTGCCAGCAGCGTAATGCGAGGCGGGGAGCTGTTTTTT. Protein: CASSVMRGGELFF. Filled out from reference TRBV9 and TRBJ2-2, the complete variable domain reads DSGVTQTPKHLITATGQRVTLRCSPRSGDLSVYWYQQSLDQGLQFLIQYYNGEERAKGNILERFSAQQFPDLHSELNLSSLELGDSALYFCASSVMRGGELFFGEGSRLTVL.

This sequence joins TRBV11-2 and TRBJ2-1; TRBD1 might be the D (8 bases). CDR3 length: 13 amino acids. Germline CDR1 is SGHAT and CDR2 is FQNNGV. V was trimmed by 11 bases and J by 3 bases, leaving 14 bases between them. The CDR3 DNA reads as TGTGCCGTCGGGGGGACAGGCTACAATGAGCAGTTCTTC. Amino acids: CAVGGTGYNEQFF.

The chain joins TRBV7-9 to TRBJ2-7; tentative D call: TRBD1 (5 bases). The germline V gene encodes CDR1 SEHNR and CDR2 FQNEAQ (reference sequence). The CDR3 sequence is 13 residues long. V lost 5 bases to trimming and J lost 5 bases, with 13 bases between them. CDR3 in amino acids: CASSPTASDEQYF. CDR3 coding DNA: TGTGCCAGCAGCCCGACAGCCAGCGACGAGCAGTACTTC.

V usage is TRBV6-1 and J usage is TRBJ2-3; D may be TRBD2 (5 bases). V lost 4 bases and J lost 6, with 8 bases in between. This CDR3 has 12 residues. Germline V lookup: CDR1 MNHNS, CDR2 SASEGT. The CDR3 here is CASSGPGDTQYF. The CDR3 DNA follows: TGTGCCAGCAGTGGCCCGGGGGATACGCAGTATTTT.

The genes are TRBV6-5 and TRBJ1-4; D remains unclear. Germline lookup yields CDR1 MNHEY and CDR2 SVGAGI. Trimming took 5 bases from V and 10 from J, leaving 14 bases between them. This CDR3 region has 13 residues. The CDR3 DNA reads as TGTGCCAGCAGTGAAACGAGGGTTGGAAAACTGTTTTTT. It is translated as CASSETRVGKLFF.

This chain links TRBV11-2 with TRBJ2-1; D unresolved. Germline V gene sequence: CDR1 SGHAT, CDR2 FQNNGV. There are 13 residues in the CDR3. The germline V and J ends were trimmed by 1 base and 5 bases, with 6 bases remaining between them. CDR3 residues: CASSLGLHNEQFF. As DNA, the CDR3 is TGTGCCAGCAGCTTAGGGCTTCACAATGAGCAGTTCTTC.

This clone was seen a single time. The chain is built from TRBV29-1 and TRBJ2-4; a weak D match, TRBD2 (5 bases). CDR1 and CDR2 (germline): SQVTM, ANQGSEA. The CDR3 has 14 residues. V was pared by 0 bases and J by 12 bases, with 18 bases between. CDR3 region: CSVEEDPTSSSQYF. CDR3 in DNA: TGCAGCGTTGAAGAGGACCCGACTTCTAGCAGTCAGTACTTC.

This chain uses TRBV5-4 with TRBJ2-7; TRBD2 agrees at 10 bases. Trimming removed 7 bases from V and 0 bases from J; junction bases left unmatched: 7. CDR3 length: 15 amino acids. The germline CDR1 and CDR2 sequences are SGHNT and YYREEE (reference sequence). This CDR3 reads CASRLAGASSYEQYF. The DNA of the CDR3 is TGTGCCAGCCGGCTAGCGGGAGCGAGCTCCTACGAGCAGTACTTC.

The chain couples TRBV25-1 to TRBJ2-1; 7 bases line up with TRBD2. J gave up 5 bases and V 3 bases, and 7 bases lay outside the gene matches. The germline V gene has CDR1 MGHDK and CDR2 SYGVNS. The CDR3 runs 15 residues. The CDR3 DNA reads TGTGCCAGCAGTGACCAGACTAGCAAACACAATGAGCAGTTCTTC. Translated: CASSDQTSKHNEQFF.

This clone was counted only a few times. V usage is TRBV5-6 and J usage is TRBJ2-3; a weak D match, TRBD2 (6 bases). In germline, CDR1 is SGHDT, CDR2 YYEEEE. This CDR3 comprises 15 residues. Trimming cost V 2 bases and J 0 bases, with 10 bases left between them. DNA for the CDR3: TGTGCCAGCAGCTTTGGAGGGGCTAGCACAGATACGCAGTATTTT. It yields the protein CASSFGGASTDTQYF. Based on the CDR3 plus reference TRBV5-6 and TRBJ2-3, the full variable domain is DAGVTQSPTHLIKTRGQQVTLRCSPKSGHDTVSWYQQALGQGPQFIFQYYEEEERQRGNFPDRFSGHQFPNYSSELNVNALLLGDSALYLCASSFGGASTDTQYFGPGTRLTVL.

The chain couples TRBV18 to TRBJ1-5, with D uncertain. CDR1 and CDR2 (germline): KGHSH, LQKENI. V lost 5 bases to trimming and J lost 0 bases, with 14 bases between them. The CDR3 runs 16 residues. CDR3 nucleotides: TGTGCCAGCTCAACCGTCCCACCGGGTAGCAATCAGCCCCAGCATTTT. Translating it yields CASSTVPPGSNQPQHF.

This clone was observed once. This chain uses TRBV27 with TRBJ2-7; D possibly corresponds to TRBD2 (5 bases). Trimming cost V 0 bases and J 0 bases, with 9 bases left between them. CDR1 MNHEY and CDR2 SMNVEV come from the germline V gene (reference sequence). The CDR3 loop spans 15 amino acids. The CDR3 nucleotides are TGTGCCAGCAGTTTATCCGGGGTGAGCTCCTACGAGCAGTACTTC. This sequence encodes CASSLSGVSSYEQYF.

The DNA for the CDR3 is TGTGCCATCAGTGGAAGGGAACTAGCGGGCCACGAGCAGTACTTC. Amino acids: CAISGRELAGHEQYF. This chain uses TRBV10-3 with TRBJ2-7; 9 bases are shared with TRBD2. Germline V gene lookup returns CDR1 ENHRY and CDR2 SYGVKD. J lost 5 bases, V lost 4 bases, and 9 bases had no gene match. The CDR3 is 15 amino acids.

The genes are TRBV10-3 and TRBJ2-3; D is possibly TRBD2 (5 bases). From germline, CDR1 is ENHRY and CDR2 SYGVKD. V dropped 10 bases and J dropped 6 bases, with 14 bases sitting between them. CDR3 length: 12 residues. The CDR3 DNA sequence: TGTGCCACCTCCTGGGAGTCGGATACGCAGTATTTT. As protein: CATSWESDTQYF.

This sequence joins TRBV28 and TRBJ2-7; TRBD2 agrees at 9 bases. V lost 4 bases, J lost 3 bases, and 4 bases stayed unmatched. Germline values: CDR1 MDHEN, CDR2 SYDVKM. The CDR3 runs to 14 residues. CDR3 in amino acids: CASSSLAGYYEQYF. CDR3 nucleotides: TGTGCCAGCAGTTCACTAGCGGGCTACTACGAGCAGTACTTC.